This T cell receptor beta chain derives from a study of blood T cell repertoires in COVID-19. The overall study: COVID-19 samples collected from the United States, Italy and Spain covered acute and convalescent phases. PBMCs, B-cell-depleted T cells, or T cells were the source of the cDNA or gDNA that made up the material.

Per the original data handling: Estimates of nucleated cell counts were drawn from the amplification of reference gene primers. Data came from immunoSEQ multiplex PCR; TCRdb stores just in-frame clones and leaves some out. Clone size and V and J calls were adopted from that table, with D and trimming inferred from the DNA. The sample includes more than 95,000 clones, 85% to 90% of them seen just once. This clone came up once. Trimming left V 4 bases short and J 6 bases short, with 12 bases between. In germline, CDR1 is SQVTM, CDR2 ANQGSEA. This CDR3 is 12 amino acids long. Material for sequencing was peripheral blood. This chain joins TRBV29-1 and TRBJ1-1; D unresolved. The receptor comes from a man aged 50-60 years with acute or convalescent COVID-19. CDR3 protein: CSVGATAAEAFF. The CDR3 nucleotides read TGCAGCGTTGGGGCTACAGCCGCTGAAGCTTTCTTT. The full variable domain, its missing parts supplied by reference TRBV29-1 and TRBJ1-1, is SAVISQKPSRDICQRGTSLTIQCQVDSQVTMMFWYRQQPGQSLTLIATANQGSEATYESGFVIDKFPISRPNLTFSTLTVSNMSPEDSSIYLCSVGATAAEAFFGQGTRLTVV.